A single sample is the source of the 24 T cell receptor beta chains below, sequenced in a study of shared clonotypes between healthy human individuals. The protocol was immunoSEQ multiplex PCR, while the TCRdb copy is restricted to in-frame clones and leaves out a portion. The sample carries 2 million to 2.5 million clones, 85% to 95% recorded once. The sequenced sample consisted of naive CD4+ T cells from PBMCs. Subset here: CD45RA+ positively selected. The receptors were sampled from a man aged 18 to 29 in good health. Some clones in this sample may be carry-over from other donors' samples.

The genes are TRBV6-6 and TRBJ1-4; D remains ambiguous. CDR1 MNHNY and CDR2 SVGAGI come from the germline V gene (reference sequence). The CDR3 extends over 13 amino acids. The germline V and J ends were trimmed by 5 bases and 4 bases, with 8 bases remaining between them. CDR3 residues: CASSRLLNEKLFF. Here the CDR3 DNA reads TGTGCCAGCAGTCGACTCCTTAATGAAAAACTGTTTTTT.

Concerning this clone: This sample also contains other DNA sequences that code for the same CDR3. The CDR3 bases are TGTGCCAGCAGCGTAGCGGGCACGAACACCGGGGAGCTGTTTTTT. It yields the protein CASSVAGTNTGELFF. The V gene is TRBV9, the J gene TRBJ2-2; D is undetermined. The V gene lost 0 bases and the J gene lost 0 bases, with 6 bases spanning the gap. This CDR3 is 15 amino acids long. Germline V gene data show CDR1 as SGDLS and CDR2 as YYNGEE. The entire variable domain, with the rest obtained from reference TRBV9 and TRBJ2-2, is as follows: DSGVTQTPKHLITATGQRVTLRCSPRSGDLSVYWYQQSLDQGLQFLIQYYNGEERAKGNILERFSAQQFPDLHSELNLSSLELGDSALYFCASSVAGTNTGELFFGEGSRLTVL.

The V call is TRBV2, the J call TRBJ2-6; D may correspond to TRBD1 or TRBD2 (6 bases each). With 8 bases removed from V and 4 bases from J, the gap between germline ends came to 9 bases. The germline CDR1 and CDR2 sequences are SNHLY and FYNNEI. The CDR3 is 13 residues long. CDR3 in DNA: TGTGCCAGCTGGGGGGCCGGGGCCAACGTCCTGACTTTC. It yields the protein CASWGAGANVLTF.

Only one count was recorded for this clone. The gene calls are TRBV5-4 and TRBJ2-3; 9 positions agree with TRBD2. This CDR3 is built from 17 residues. V shed 4 bases and J 1 base; nucleotides not matched to a gene: 10. Germline CDR1 and CDR2: SGHNT and YYREEE (reference sequence). The CDR3 DNA reads TGTGCCAGCAGCCTGAGACTAGCGGTAATCGGCACAGATACGCAGTATTTT. Translating it yields CASSLRLAVIGTDTQYF.

This clone was counted a single time. The chain couples TRBV20-1 to TRBJ2-1; weak D call: TRBD1 (6 bases). Trimming pared 2 bases from V and 13 bases from J, leaving 12 bases between. The CDR3 is made up of 11 amino acids. Germline V gene sequence: CDR1 DFQATT, CDR2 SNEGSKA (reference sequence). The CDR3 coding sequence is TGCAGTGCTAGAACAGGGTATGCCCAGTTCTTC. The encoded protein is CSARTGYAQFF.

The V and J genes are TRBV30 and TRBJ2-3; no clear D. V was pared by 4 bases and J by 2 bases, with 16 bases between. CDR1 and CDR2 from the germline V gene are GTSNPN and SVGIG (reference sequence). The CDR3 runs to 15 residues. Here the CDR3 DNA reads TGTGCCTGGAACCTAAAGGACGGATACACAGATACGCAGTATTTT. Protein sequence: CAWNLKDGYTDTQYF.

The count of this clone is one. As DNA, the CDR3 is TGTGCCAGCAGCTCCCCCTGGCGGGAGAGTAATGAGCAGTTCTTC. Residues: CASSSPWRESNEQFF. The gene calls are TRBV7-9 and TRBJ2-1; 7 bases agree with TRBD2. From germline, CDR1 is SEHNR and CDR2 FQNEAQ (reference sequence). The CDR3 length is 15 residues. J lost 7 bases, V lost 4 bases, and 10 bases had no gene match. The whole variable domain, remainder taken from reference TRBV7-9 and TRBJ2-1, is DTGVSQNPRHKITKRGQNVTFRCDPISEHNRLYWYRQTLGQGPEFLTYFQNEAQLEKSRLLSDRFSAERPKGSFSTLEIQRTEQGDSAMYLCASSSPWRESNEQFFGPGTRLTVL.

This clone was seen only once. The chain is built from TRBV5-4 and TRBJ2-3; D may correspond to TRBD1 or TRBD2 (6 bases each). Germline CDR1 SGHNT, CDR2 YYREEE (reference sequence). The CDR3 covers 14 residues. V dropped 4 bases and J dropped 8 bases, with 17 bases sitting between them. CDR3: CASSMTSQGGTQYF. CDR3 in DNA: TGTGCCAGCAGCATGACCTCACAGGGAGGTACGCAGTATTTT.

The rearrangement joins TRBV5-6 to TRBJ1-2; TRBD1 might be the D (5 bases). V was shortened by 1 base and J by 4 bases, with 11 bases between the two germline ends. Germline CDR1 is SGHDT and CDR2 is YYEEEE. The CDR3 sequence is 14 residues long. The CDR3 DNA reads as TGTGCCAGCAGCTTGCGGGGCATGGGCTATGGCTACACCTTC. As protein: CASSLRGMGYGYTF.

Comments on this clone: The sample holds other DNA sequences that translate to the same CDR3. This CDR3 is CASSPRQGPYEQYF. The CDR3 bases are TGCGCCAGCAGCCCCCGACAGGGTCCCTACGAGCAGTACTTC. The chain recombines TRBV4-3 with TRBJ2-7; TRBD1 agrees at 7 bases. The trim removed 4 bases at V and 2 bases at J, leaving 5 bases unmatched. This CDR3 region has 14 residues. Per the germline V gene, CDR1 is LGHNA and CDR2 is YSLEER.

V gene TRBV5-6 combines with J gene TRBJ1-3, with D unresolved. V was pared by 5 bases and J by 5 bases, with 11 bases between. Germline assignment: CDR1 SGHDT and CDR2 YYEEEE. The CDR3 has 13 amino acids. The CDR3 DNA reads as TGTGCCAGCAGTCGAGATAAGAGAAACACCATATATTTT. Translated: CASSRDKRNTIYF.

The gene calls are TRBV5-1 and TRBJ1-4; TRBD1 is a possible D gene (6 bases). The V end was cut by 1 base, the J end by 6 bases, with 10 bases between. In germline, CDR1 is SGHRS, CDR2 YFSETQ. CDR3 length: 14 amino acids. The CDR3 DNA follows: TGCGCCAGCAGCTTGCCACAGGGCGATGAAAAACTGTTTTTT. As protein: CASSLPQGDEKLFF.

The chain combines TRBV18 with TRBJ1-1; 7 bases align to TRBD1. This CDR3 is built from 16 residues. The trim removed 6 bases at V and 0 bases at J, leaving 10 bases unmatched. Germline CDR1 KGHSH, CDR2 LQKENI. CDR3 DNA sequence: TGTGCCAGCTCGCGTCAGGGGGGGGCCATGAACACTGAAGCTTTCTTT. Translating gives CASSRQGGAMNTEAFF.

Regarding this clone: This same CDR3 is encoded by further DNA sequences in the sample. V and J are TRBV15 and TRBJ2-3; possibly TRBD2 for D (5 bases). Trimming stripped 3 bases from V and 1 base from J, with 5 bases between. Germline lookup yields CDR1 LNHNV and CDR2 YYDKDF (reference sequence). The CDR3 has 13 amino acids. CDR3 region: CATSRRGTDTQYF. The DNA for the CDR3 is TGTGCCACCAGCAGGCGGGGCACAGATACGCAGTATTTT.

The chain uses TRBV5-6 and TRBJ2-7, with D perhaps TRBD2 (5 bases). V lost 2 bases, J lost 3 bases, and 12 bases lay in between. The CDR3 length is 14 residues. CDR1 is SGHDT and CDR2 is YYEEEE in the germline V gene. The CDR3 DNA follows: TGTGCCAGCAGCTTCTGGACCGGACTCTACGAGCAGTACTTC. Encoded protein: CASSFWTGLYEQYF.

V is TRBV5-6 and J is TRBJ2-7, with D possibly being TRBD1 (6 bases). Germline V gene data show CDR1 as SGHDT and CDR2 as YYEEEE. This CDR3 is built from 14 residues. V gave up 6 bases and J gave up 3 bases, with 16 bases separating them. DNA of the CDR3: TGTGCCAGCACCGGCCTCAGGGGTGGCTACGAGCAGTACTTC. Protein sequence: CASTGLRGGYEQYF.

This CDR3 is CASSSFGQGGGETQYF. In DNA, the CDR3 is TGTGCCAGCAGCTCCTTCGGACAGGGTGGAGGAGAGACCCAGTACTTC. The rearrangement links TRBV5-5 to TRBJ2-5; 8 bases line up with TRBD1. The CDR3 runs to 16 residues. Unmatched junction bases numbered 11, after V lost 3 bases and J lost 4 bases. The germline V gene has CDR1 SGHKS and CDR2 YYEKEE (reference sequence).

The rearrangement uses TRBV11-2 and TRBJ2-3; no definite D call. Germline CDR1 reads SGHAT; CDR2 reads FQNNGV. V was pared by 5 bases and J by 0 bases, with 24 bases between. The CDR3 consists of 19 residues. The CDR3 sequence is CASSALLGLAARSTDTQYF. As DNA, the CDR3 is TGTGCCAGCAGCGCCCTGCTCGGATTGGCGGCAAGAAGCACAGATACGCAGTATTTT.

CDR3 sequence reads: CASSYLDVGATEAFF. The CDR3 coding sequence is TGTGCCAGCAGTTACTTAGACGTCGGGGCTACTGAAGCTTTCTTT. J is TRBJ1-1 and V is TRBV6-6; TRBD1 is a possible D gene (5 bases). CDR1 and CDR2 (germline): MNHNY, SVGAGI (reference sequence). The CDR3 runs to 15 residues. The V and J ends lost 1 base and 5 bases respectively, with 14 bases between them.

CDR3 sequence: CASSKGYEQYF. The CDR3 coding sequence is TGTGCCAGCAGTAAAGGCTACGAGCAGTACTTC. This rearrangement joins TRBV28 to TRBJ2-7; D ambiguous. CDR1 is MDHEN, CDR2 SYDVKM, per germline. The CDR3 is made up of 11 amino acids. V dropped 5 bases and J dropped 3 bases, with 5 bases sitting between them.

Notes on this clone: Other DNA sequences in this specimen translate into the identical CDR3. The chain joins TRBV4-1 to TRBJ1-3, with D hard to call. The CDR3 runs to 15 residues. V shed 0 bases and J shed 1 base, with 7 bases lying between them. CDR1 MGHRA and CDR2 YSYEKL come from the germline V gene. The DNA of the CDR3 is TGCGCCAGCAGCCAAGAGCGGGGATCTGGAAACACCATATATTTT. Translating it yields CASSQERGSGNTIYF.

The chain uses TRBV14 and TRBJ2-2, with D uncertain. This CDR3 spans 15 amino acids. With 4 bases removed from V and 6 bases from J, the gap between germline ends came to 15 bases. CDR1 and CDR2 from the germline V gene are SGHDN and FVKESK. The CDR3 DNA is TGTGCCAGCAGCCTGGGCGGAATATCCTCCGGGGAGCTGTTTTTT. It codes for CASSLGGISSGELFF.

This chain links TRBV15 with TRBJ1-3; D perhaps matches TRBD1 (5 bases). This CDR3 comprises 14 residues. CDR1 is LNHNV, CDR2 YYDKDF, per germline (reference sequence). Trimming stripped 5 bases from V and 0 bases from J, with 8 bases between. For the CDR3, the DNA is TGTGCCACCAGCGCAGGGTTCTCTGGAAACACCATATATTTT. Translated: CATSAGFSGNTIYF.

This chain links TRBV18 with TRBJ1-5; D is possibly TRBD1 (5 bases). V was trimmed by 2 bases and J by 5 bases, leaving 13 bases between them. Looked up from germline, CDR1 is KGHSH and CDR2 is LQKENI. The CDR3 has 15 residues. The chain's CDR3 is CASSPTWGRDQPQHF. CDR3 DNA sequence: TGTGCCAGCTCACCAACATGGGGGAGAGATCAGCCCCAGCATTTT.